Here is one T cell receptor (beta chain) with its context. Its antigen is unknown. V lost 6 bases, J lost 11 bases, and 9 bases stayed unmatched. Germline V gene sequence: CDR1 MNHNS, CDR2 SASEGT. The CDR3 is made up of 13 amino acids. These data come from a study of OX40 agonist ivuxolimab in advanced cancers. General study points: Expanded clones were, on average, more numerous among CD8+ T cells than CD4+.

Data came from immunoSEQ multiplex PCR; TCRdb stores just in-frame clones and leaves some out. The table includes about 70,000 clones, more than 80% detected once. The sample in question was CD4+ or CD8+ T cells sorted from blood, obtained in a trial of the OX40 agonist ivuxolimab. This clonotype originated in an adult with an advanced solid tumor such as melanoma, head and neck, liver or kidney cancer. V usage is TRBV6-1 and J usage is TRBJ1-5; 8 nucleotides line up with TRBD1. The CDR3 DNA is TGTGCCAGCAGGGAGGGGCCGGGACAGGCCCAGCATTTT. Its protein product is CASREGPGQAQHF.